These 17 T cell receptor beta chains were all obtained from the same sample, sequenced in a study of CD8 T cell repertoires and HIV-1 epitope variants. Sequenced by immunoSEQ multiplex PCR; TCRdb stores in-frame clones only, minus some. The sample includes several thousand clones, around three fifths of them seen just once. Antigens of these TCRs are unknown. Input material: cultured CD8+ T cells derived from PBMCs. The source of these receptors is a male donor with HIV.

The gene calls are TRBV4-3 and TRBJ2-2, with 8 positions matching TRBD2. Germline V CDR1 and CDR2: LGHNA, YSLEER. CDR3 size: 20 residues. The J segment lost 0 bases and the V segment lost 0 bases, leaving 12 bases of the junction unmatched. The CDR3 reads CASSQDGVAGGVSNTGELFF. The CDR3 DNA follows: TGCGCCAGCAGCCAAGACGGGGTGGCGGGGGGAGTCTCGAACACCGGGGAGCTGTTTTTT.

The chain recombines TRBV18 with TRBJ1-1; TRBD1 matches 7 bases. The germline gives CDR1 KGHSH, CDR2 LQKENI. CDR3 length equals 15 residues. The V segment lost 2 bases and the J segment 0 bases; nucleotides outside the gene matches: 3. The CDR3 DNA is TGTGCCAGCTCACCAAGGGACAGAATGAACACTGAAGCTTTCTTT. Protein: CASSPRDRMNTEAFF.

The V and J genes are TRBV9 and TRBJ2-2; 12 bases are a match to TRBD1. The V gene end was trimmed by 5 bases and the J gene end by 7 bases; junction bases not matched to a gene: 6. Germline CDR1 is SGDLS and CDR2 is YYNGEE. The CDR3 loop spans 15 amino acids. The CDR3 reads CASRGTGGAGGELFF. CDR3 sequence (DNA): TGTGCCAGCAGGGGGACAGGGGGCGCGGGCGGGGAGCTGTTTTTT. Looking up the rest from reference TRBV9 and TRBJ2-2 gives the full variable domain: DSGVTQTPKHLITATGQRVTLRCSPRSGDLSVYWYQQSLDQGLQFLIQYYNGEERAKGNILERFSAQQFPDLHSELNLSSLELGDSALYFCASRGTGGAGGELFFGEGSRLTVL.

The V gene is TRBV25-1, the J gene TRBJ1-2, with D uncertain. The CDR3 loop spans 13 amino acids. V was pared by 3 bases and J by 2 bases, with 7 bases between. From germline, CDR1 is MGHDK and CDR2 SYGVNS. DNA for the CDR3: TGTGCCAGCAGTGACGGGGAGAACTATGGCTACACCTTC. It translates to CASSDGENYGYTF.

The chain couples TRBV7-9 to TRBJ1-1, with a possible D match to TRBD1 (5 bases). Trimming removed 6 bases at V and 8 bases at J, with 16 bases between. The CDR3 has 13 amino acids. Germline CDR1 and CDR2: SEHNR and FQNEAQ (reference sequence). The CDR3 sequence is CASSLAGSKEAFF. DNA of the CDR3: TGTGCCAGCAGTCTGGCAGGGTCTAAAGAAGCTTTCTTT. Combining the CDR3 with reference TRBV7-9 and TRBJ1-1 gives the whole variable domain DTGVSQNPRHKITKRGQNVTFRCDPISEHNRLYWYRQTLGQGPEFLTYFQNEAQLEKSRLLSDRFSAERPKGSFSTLEIQRTEQGDSAMYLCASSLAGSKEAFFGQGTRLTVV.

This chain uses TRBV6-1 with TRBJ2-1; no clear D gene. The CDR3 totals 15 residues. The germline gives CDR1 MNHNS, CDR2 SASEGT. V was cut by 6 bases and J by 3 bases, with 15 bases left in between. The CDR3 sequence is CASSESPPVYNEQFF. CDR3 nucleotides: TGTGCCAGCAGCGAATCCCCCCCAGTCTACAATGAGCAGTTCTTC.

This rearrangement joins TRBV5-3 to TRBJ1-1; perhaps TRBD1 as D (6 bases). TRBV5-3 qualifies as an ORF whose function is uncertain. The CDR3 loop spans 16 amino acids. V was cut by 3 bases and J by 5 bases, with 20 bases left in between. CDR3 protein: CARSSNQQGCDTEAFF. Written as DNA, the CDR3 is TGTGCCAGAAGCTCGAACCAACAGGGTTGTGATACTGAAGCTTTCTTT.

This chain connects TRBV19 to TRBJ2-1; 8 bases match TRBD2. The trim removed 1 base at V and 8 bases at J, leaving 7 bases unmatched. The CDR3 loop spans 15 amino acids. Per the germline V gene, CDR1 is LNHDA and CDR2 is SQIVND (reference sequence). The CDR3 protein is CASSIGGSGNDEQFF. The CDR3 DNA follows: TGTGCCAGTAGTATAGGGGGTAGCGGGAACGATGAGCAGTTCTTC.

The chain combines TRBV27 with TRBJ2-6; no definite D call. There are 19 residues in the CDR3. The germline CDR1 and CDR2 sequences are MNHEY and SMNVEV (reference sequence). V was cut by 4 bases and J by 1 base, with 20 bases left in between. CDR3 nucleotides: TGTGCCAGCAGTTCGATGACGGAGCAAGTTCTTTCTGGGGCCAACGTCCTGACTTTC. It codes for CASSSMTEQVLSGANVLTF.

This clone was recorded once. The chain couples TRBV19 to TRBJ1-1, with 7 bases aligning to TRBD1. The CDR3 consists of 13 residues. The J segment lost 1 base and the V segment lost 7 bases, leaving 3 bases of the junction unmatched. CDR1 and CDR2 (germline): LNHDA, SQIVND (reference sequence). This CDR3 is CASTRQGNTEAFF. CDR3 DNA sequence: TGTGCCAGTACCAGACAGGGGAACACTGAAGCTTTCTTT. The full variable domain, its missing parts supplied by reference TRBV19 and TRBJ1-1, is DGGITQSPKYLFRKEGQNVTLSCEQNLNHDAMYWYRQDPGQGLRLIYYSQIVNDFQKGDIAEGYSVSREKKESFPLTVTSAQKNPTAFYLCASTRQGNTEAFFGQGTRLTVV.

CDR3 protein: CASSRGGSSYEQYF. The CDR3 DNA reads as TGTGCCAGCAGCCGTGGGGGCTCCTCCTACGAGCAGTACTTC. The rearrangement links TRBV5-6 to TRBJ2-7; maybe TRBD1 (6 bases). The CDR3 covers 14 residues. From germline, CDR1 is SGHDT and CDR2 YYEEEE. V shed 4 bases and J shed 0 bases, with 11 bases lying between them.

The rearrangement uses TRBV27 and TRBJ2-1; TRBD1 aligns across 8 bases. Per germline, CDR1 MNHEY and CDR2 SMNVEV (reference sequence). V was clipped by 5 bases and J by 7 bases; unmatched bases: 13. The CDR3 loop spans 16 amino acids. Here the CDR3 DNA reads TGTGCCAGCAGTCAATACCAGGGGGCGATGGGGAATGAGCAGTTCTTC. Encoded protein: CASSQYQGAMGNEQFF.

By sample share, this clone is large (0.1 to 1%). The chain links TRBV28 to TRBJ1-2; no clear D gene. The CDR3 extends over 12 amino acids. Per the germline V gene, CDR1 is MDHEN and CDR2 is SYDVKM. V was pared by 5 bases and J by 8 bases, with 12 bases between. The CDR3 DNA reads TGTGCCAGCAGTCTGGATCGCTGGGGCTACACCTTC. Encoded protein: CASSLDRWGYTF.

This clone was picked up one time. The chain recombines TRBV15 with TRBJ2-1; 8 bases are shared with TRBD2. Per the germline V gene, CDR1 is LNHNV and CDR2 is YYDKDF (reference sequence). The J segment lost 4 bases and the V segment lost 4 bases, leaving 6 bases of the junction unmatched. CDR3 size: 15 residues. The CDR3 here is CATSIGTREYNEQFF. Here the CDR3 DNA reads TGTGCCACCAGCATTGGGACTAGGGAGTACAATGAGCAGTTCTTC.

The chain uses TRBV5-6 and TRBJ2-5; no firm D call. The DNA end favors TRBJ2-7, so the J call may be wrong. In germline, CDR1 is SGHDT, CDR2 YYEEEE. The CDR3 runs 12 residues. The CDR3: CASSLALAEQYF. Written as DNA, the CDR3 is TGTGCCAGCAGCTTGGCGCTTGCCGAGCAGTACTTC.

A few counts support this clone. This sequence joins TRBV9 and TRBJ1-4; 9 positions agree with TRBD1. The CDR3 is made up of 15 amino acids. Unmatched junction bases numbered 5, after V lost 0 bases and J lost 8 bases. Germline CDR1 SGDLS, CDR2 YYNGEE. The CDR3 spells CASSVATGGGEKLFF. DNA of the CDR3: TGTGCCAGCAGCGTAGCGACAGGGGGAGGAGAAAAACTGTTTTTT.

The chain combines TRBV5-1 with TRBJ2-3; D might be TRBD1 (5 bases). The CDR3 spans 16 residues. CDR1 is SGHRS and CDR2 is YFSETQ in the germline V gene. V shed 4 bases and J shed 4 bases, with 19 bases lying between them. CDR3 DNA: TGCGCCAGCAGCCTAAGGGGCCCAGATTTTCCAGATACGCAGTATTTT. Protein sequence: CASSLRGPDFPDTQYF.